The source of this T cell receptor (beta chain) is a study of T cell repertoires in cytomegalovirus infection. This clonotype was detected ten times or more. This CDR3 region has 13 residues. CDR1 SGHNT and CDR2 YYREEE come from the germline V gene (reference sequence). The germline V and J ends were trimmed by 1 base and 4 bases, with 8 bases remaining between them. TCRdb recomputed calls from the reads with MiXCR, one row per CDR3 protein. The data show about 130,000 distinct CDR3 sequences, almost 9% seen once. This sequence was found in a human donor in good health (CMV status not recorded). Some clones in this sample may be carry-over from other donors' samples. The material sequenced was PBMCs. The J gene is TRBJ1-1, the V gene TRBV5-4, with unresolved D. The CDR3 region has the DNA TGTGCCAGCAGCTTGTCCCGGATCACTGAAGCTTTCTTT. It codes for CASSLSRITEAFF.